The sequence of this T cell receptor (beta chain) was determined in a study of OX40 agonist ivuxolimab in advanced cancers. Study-wide background: Patients assigned to dose escalation were diagnosed with hepatocellular carcinoma, melanoma, renal cell or head and neck cancer. Averaging approximately 60 years in age, with a range of roughly 23 to 80, the cohort was approximately 83% male.

Only in-frame clones appear in the TCRdb table, and some are missing; sequencing was by immunoSEQ multiplex PCR. The sample shows approximately 100,000 clones, roughly 89% of them seen only once. CDR3 length: 16 residues. Germline CDR1 SGHKS, CDR2 YYEKEE (reference sequence). V was trimmed by 2 bases and J by 1 base, leaving 15 bases between them. The receptor comes from an adult with an advanced solid tumor such as melanoma, head and neck, liver or kidney cancer. The sequences come from CD4+ or CD8+ T cells sorted from blood, collected in a trial of the OX40 agonist ivuxolimab. The chain uses TRBV5-5 and TRBJ1-1; D remains ambiguous. The CDR3 spells CASSLSSALTNTEAFF. The CDR3 region has the DNA TGTGCCAGCAGCTTATCATCAGCCCTGACGAACACTGAAGCTTTCTTT.